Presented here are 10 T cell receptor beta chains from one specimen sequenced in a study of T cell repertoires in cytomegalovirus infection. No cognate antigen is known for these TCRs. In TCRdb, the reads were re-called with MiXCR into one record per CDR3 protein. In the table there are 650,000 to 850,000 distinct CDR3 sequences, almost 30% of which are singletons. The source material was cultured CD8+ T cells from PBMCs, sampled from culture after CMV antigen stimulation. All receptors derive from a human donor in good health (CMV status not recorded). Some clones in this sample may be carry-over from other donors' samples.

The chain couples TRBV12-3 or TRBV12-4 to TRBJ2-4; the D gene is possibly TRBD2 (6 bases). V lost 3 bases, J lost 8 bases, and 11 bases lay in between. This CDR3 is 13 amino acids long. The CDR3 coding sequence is TGTGCCAGCAGTTTCGGAGGGTTCGACATTCAGTACTTC. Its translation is CASSFGGFDIQYF.

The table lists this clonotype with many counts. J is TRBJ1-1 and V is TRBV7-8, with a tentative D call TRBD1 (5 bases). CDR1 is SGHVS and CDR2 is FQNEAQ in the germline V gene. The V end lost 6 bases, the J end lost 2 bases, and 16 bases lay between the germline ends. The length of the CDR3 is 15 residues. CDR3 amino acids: CASRIGAATNTEAFF. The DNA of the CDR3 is TGTGCCAGCAGAATAGGGGCAGCGACCAACACTGAAGCTTTCTTT.

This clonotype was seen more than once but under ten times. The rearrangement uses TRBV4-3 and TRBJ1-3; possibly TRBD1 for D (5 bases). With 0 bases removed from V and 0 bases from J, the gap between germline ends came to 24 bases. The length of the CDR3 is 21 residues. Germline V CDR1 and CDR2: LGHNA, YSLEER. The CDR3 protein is CASSQEDFLQGQGFSGNTIYF. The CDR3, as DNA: TGCGCCAGCAGCCAAGAAGACTTCTTGCAAGGGCAGGGCTTCTCTGGAAACACCATATATTTT.

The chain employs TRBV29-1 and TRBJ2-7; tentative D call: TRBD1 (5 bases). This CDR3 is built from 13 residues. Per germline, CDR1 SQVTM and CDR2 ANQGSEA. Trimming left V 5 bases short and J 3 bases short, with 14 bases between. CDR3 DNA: TGCAGCGTTCGGACAACAAGCAACTACGAGCAGTACTTC. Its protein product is CSVRTTSNYEQYF.

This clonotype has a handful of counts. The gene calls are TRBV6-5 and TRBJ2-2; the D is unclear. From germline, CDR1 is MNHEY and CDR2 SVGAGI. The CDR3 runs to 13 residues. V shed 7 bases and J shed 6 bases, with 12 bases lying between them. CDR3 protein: CASKSGGPGELFF. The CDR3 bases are TGTGCCAGCAAAAGTGGCGGCCCCGGGGAGCTGTTTTTT.

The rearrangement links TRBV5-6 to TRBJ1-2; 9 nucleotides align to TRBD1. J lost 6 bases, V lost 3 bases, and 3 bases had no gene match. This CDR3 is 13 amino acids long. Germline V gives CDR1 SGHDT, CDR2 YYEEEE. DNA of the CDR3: TGTGCCAGCAGCTCGGACAGGGGAAATGGCTACACCTTC. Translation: CASSSDRGNGYTF.

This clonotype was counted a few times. Here the CDR3 reads CASSEEIGQGPYEQYF. CDR3 coding DNA: TGTGCCAGCAGCGAAGAGATAGGACAGGGGCCCTACGAGCAGTACTTC. The chain carries TRBV7-6 and TRBJ2-7, with TRBD1 matching over 9 bases. V lost 5 bases and J lost 2; bases outside the gene matches: 10. The CDR3 runs to 16 residues. The germline V gene encodes CDR1 SGHVS and CDR2 FNYEAQ.

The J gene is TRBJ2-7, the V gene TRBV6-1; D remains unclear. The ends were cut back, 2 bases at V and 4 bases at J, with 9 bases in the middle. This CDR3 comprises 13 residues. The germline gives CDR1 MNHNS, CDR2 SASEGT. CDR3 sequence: CASSEWKAYEQYF. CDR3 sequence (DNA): TGTGCCAGCAGTGAATGGAAAGCTTACGAGCAGTACTTC.

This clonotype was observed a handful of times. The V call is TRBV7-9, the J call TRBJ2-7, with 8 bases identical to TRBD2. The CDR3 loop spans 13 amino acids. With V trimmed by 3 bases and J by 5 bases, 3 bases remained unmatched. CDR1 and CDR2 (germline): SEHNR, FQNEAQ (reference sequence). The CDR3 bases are TGTGCCAGCAGCTTCGCGGGGGGTAACGAGCAGTACTTC. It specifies CASSFAGGNEQYF.

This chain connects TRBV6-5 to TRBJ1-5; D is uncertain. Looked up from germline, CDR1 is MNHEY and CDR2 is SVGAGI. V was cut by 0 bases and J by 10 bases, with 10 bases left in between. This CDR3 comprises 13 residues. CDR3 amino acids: CASSYSRREPQHF. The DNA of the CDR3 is TGTGCCAGCAGTTACTCGCGACGGGAACCCCAGCATTTT.